The clone carrying this T cell receptor beta chain was recorded a few times. This entry belongs to a study of T-cell reconstitution after alpha-beta-depleted transplantation in children. Preparing the TCRbeta library involved the use of unique molecular identifiers. MiXCR, applied by TCRdb to the PCR reads, yields one record per CDR3 protein. The repertoire holds around 670,000 distinct CDR3 sequences, with around 14% as singletons. Germline trimming cut 5 bases from V and 9 bases from J; bases unmatched to any gene: 9. CDR1 and CDR2 (germline): GTSNPN, SVGIG (reference sequence). This CDR3 is built from 14 residues.

The V gene is TRBV30, the J gene TRBJ2-1; 11 bases are shared with TRBD2. The receptor was derived from a girl aged 2-10 years with congenital amegakaryocytic thrombocytopenia, due to receive a stem cell transplant. The source was PBMCs, collected before TCRalphabeta/CD19-depleted stem cell transplant. CDR3 bases: TGTGCCTGGGGCCTGGGACTAGCGGTCCGTGAGCAGTTCTTC. The encoded protein is CAWGLGLAVREQFF.